This TCR beta chain was recorded in a study of a mutant IDH1 vaccine in newly diagnosed glioma. Study details: First vaccine doses came 4-6 weeks after radiotherapy alone, or with temozolomide cycles.

Study-wide results and caveats: Among top peripheral T cell clonotypes, changes seemed unrelated to pseudoprogression.

Data came from immunoSEQ multiplex PCR; TCRdb stores just in-frame clones and leaves some out. The sample lists 110,000 or so clones, roughly 88% occurring once. The V end was cut by 2 bases, the J end by 6 bases, with 14 bases between. Germline-derived CDR1 and CDR2 are MGHRA and YSYEKL. The CDR3 length is 15 residues. The time point: week 11, during vaccination. The study gave 300 ug of mutant IDH1 20-mer peptide per vaccine dose, with topical imiquimod. Note on this clone: Antigen specificity is unknown.

Sequences were derived from PBMCs, sampled from a glioma patient whose treatment included an IDH1 peptide vaccine. The receptor was isolated from a woman between 50 and 59 years old with glioma. The genes are TRBV4-1 and TRBJ2-1, with D perhaps assigned TRBD1 or TRBD2 (5 bases each). The CDR3, as DNA: TGCGCCAGCAGCCAATATCTGTCGGGGCCCAATGAGCAGTTCTTC. Translating gives CASSQYLSGPNEQFF.